The TCR beta chain under discussion was sequenced for a study of type 1 regulatory T cells. This clonotype has a count of ten or more. Its antigen remains unknown. TCRdb re-called the reads through MiXCR, storing one row per CDR3 protein. The sample lists about 42,000 distinct CDR3 sequences, 12% seen once, with around 8% in the top ten. Trimming cost V 2 bases and J 8 bases; bases outside gene matches: 4. Germline CDR1 and CDR2: SGHRS and YFSETQ. The CDR3 consists of 13 residues. Study results and limitations: Type 1 regulatory T cells had a more restricted TCR repertoire than non-type 1 regulatory T cells.

The genes are TRBV5-1 and TRBJ1-3, with TRBD1 matching 7 bases. Sequences were obtained from cultured non-Tr1 T cells, either the whole culture or a sorted T cell fraction (not recorded which). The source is a human donor in good health. CDR3 coding DNA: TGCGCCAGCAGCTTCACAGGGGACCACACCATATATTTT. Protein product: CASSFTGDHTIYF.